One and the same sample provided the 8 T cell receptor beta chains below, sequenced in a study of OX40 agonist ivuxolimab in advanced cancers. The table came from immunoSEQ multiplex PCR; TCRdb's copy has only in-frame clones and leaves some out. The sample records about 61,000 clones, 86% being singletons. The input for sequencing was CD4+ or CD8+ T cells sorted from blood, taken in a trial of the OX40 agonist ivuxolimab. These receptors were collected from an adult with an advanced solid tumor such as melanoma, head and neck, liver or kidney cancer.

J is TRBJ2-2 and V is TRBV5-1, with TRBD1 identical over 12 bases. V was clipped by 3 bases and J by 5 bases; unmatched bases: 2. This CDR3 is 15 amino acids long. Germline V lookup: CDR1 SGHRS, CDR2 YFSETQ. DNA of the CDR3: TGCGCCAGCAGCTCGGGACAGGGGGCGACCGGGGAGCTGTTTTTT. Amino acid sequence: CASSSGQGATGELFF.

The rearrangement uses TRBV6-5 and TRBJ1-1; TRBD1 matches at 7 bases. The V gene end was trimmed by 6 bases and the J gene end by 11 bases; junction bases not matched to a gene: 9. The CDR3 has 12 residues. Germline loops: CDR1 MNHEY, CDR2 SVGAGI. CDR3 sequence (DNA): TGTGCCAGCAGACCTATGACAGGGCTGGCTTTCTTT. It codes for CASRPMTGLAFF.

This chain uses TRBV7-6 with TRBJ2-7, with 8 bases aligning to TRBD1. CDR3 length: 12 amino acids. Germline values: CDR1 SGHVS, CDR2 FNYEAQ. V was pared by 5 bases and J by 6 bases, with 3 bases of the junction left unmatched. This CDR3 reads CASSLTGAEQYF. The CDR3 bases are TGTGCCAGCAGCCTGACAGGGGCCGAGCAGTACTTC.

The rearrangement joins TRBV30 to TRBJ1-1; no clear D. Trimming took off 0 bases at V and 6 bases at J, with 17 bases between the two ends. This CDR3 has 15 residues. Looked up from germline, CDR1 is GTSNPN and CDR2 is SVGIG (reference sequence). This CDR3 is CAWSVVGSLGSEAFF. The CDR3 region has the DNA TGTGCCTGGAGTGTTGTAGGTTCCCTGGGTTCTGAAGCTTTCTTT.

This chain joins TRBV5-4 and TRBJ2-5; TRBD1 is a possible D gene (6 bases). The CDR3 length is 13 residues. Germline V gene data show CDR1 as SGHNT and CDR2 as YYREEE (reference sequence). V gave up 1 base and J gave up 5 bases, with 9 bases separating them. CDR3 nucleotides: TGTGCCAGCAGCTTGAGGACAGTCGAGACCCAGTACTTC. As protein: CASSLRTVETQYF.

The V gene is TRBV5-1, the J gene TRBJ1-2; TRBD1 matches at 10 bases. Unmatched junction bases numbered 14, after V lost 3 bases and J lost 6 bases. The germline CDR1 and CDR2 sequences are SGHRS and YFSETQ. CDR3 length equals 17 residues. Written as DNA, the CDR3 is TGCGCCAGCAGCTGGGGGCCCCGGGACAGGGGTTACGATGGCTACACCTTC. Protein: CASSWGPRDRGYDGYTF.

The chain carries TRBV11-2 and TRBJ2-7; 7 positions agree with TRBD1. The germline V gene has CDR1 SGHAT and CDR2 FQNNGV. Germline trimming cut 6 bases from V and 9 bases from J; bases unmatched to any gene: 8. This CDR3 contains 12 residues. The CDR3 protein is CASSSQGWVQYF. The CDR3 DNA reads as TGTGCCAGCAGTTCACAGGGGTGGGTGCAGTACTTC.

Only a few counts were recorded for this clone. The chain is built from TRBV7-9 and TRBJ1-4; D call uncertain. Looked up from germline, CDR1 is SEHNR and CDR2 is FQNEAQ (reference sequence). The CDR3 runs 12 residues. Deletions cut 7 bases from V and 11 bases from J, with 14 bases between. The DNA of the CDR3 is TGTGCCAGCACTCGGTGGAGGGATAAACTGTTTTTT. It yields the protein CASTRWRDKLFF.